Listed below are T cell receptor beta chains from one sample, sequenced in a study of T cell responses to AZD1222 COVID-19 vaccine. Method: immunoSEQ multiplex PCR; TCRdb's copy keeps in-frame clones and lacks some. The sample yields fewer than 120,000 clones, under 95% seen once. Sequenced material: peripheral blood, taken on day 0 of AZD1222 vaccination. These receptors originate from an adult in good health. The CDR3 runs from the conserved cysteine through the conserved F or W. D genes are given only for firm matches. Clone size appears in some rows only: once, few, many, or a class for an expanded clone.

size: .
V: TRBV11-2
D: TRBD2
J: TRBJ2-3
DNA: TGTGCCAGCAGCTCCACTAGCGGGGGGGTCAGAACAGATACGCAGTATTTT
CDR3: CASSSTSGGVRTDTQYF

size: .
V: TRBV30
D: .
J: TRBJ1-5
DNA: TGTGCCTGGAGTGTATTCGGGAACCGCAATCAGCCCCAGCATTTT
CDR3: CAWSVFGNRNQPQHF

size: .
V: TRBV9
D: .
J: TRBJ1-3
DNA: TGTGCCAGCAGCGTAGATGGACGTCCAAACTCTGGAAACACCATATATTTT
CDR3: CASSVDGRPNSGNTIYF

size: .
V: TRBV11-2
D: TRBD2
J: TRBJ2-4
DNA: TGTGCCAGCAGCTCAGCCACTGACGGGAGGGGTCAAAACATTCAGTACTTC
CDR3: CASSSATDGRGQNIQYF

size: .
V: TRBV6-4
D: .
J: TRBJ2-6
DNA: TGTGCCAGCAGTCGGGACAACTCTGGGGCCAACGTCCTGACTTTC
CDR3: CASSRDNSGANVLTF

size: .
V: TRBV4-2
D: .
J: TRBJ1-1
DNA: TGTGCCAGCAGCCAAGGAAACAGGGTGGGCACTGAAGCTTTCTTT
CDR3: CASSQGNRVGTEAFF

size: .
V: TRBV19
D: .
J: TRBJ1-4
DNA: TGTGCCAGTAGTCCCCCGGACAGCCGAAATGAAAAACTGTTTTTT
CDR3: CASSPPDSRNEKLFF

size: .
V: TRBV7-9
D: .
J: TRBJ2-1
DNA: TGTGCCAGCAGCTACCAGTACAATGAGCAGTTCTTC
CDR3: CASSYQYNEQFF

size: .
V: TRBV28
D: TRBD1
J: TRBJ1-2
DNA: TGTGCCAGCAGACAGACAGGGGGCGGGGATGGCTACACCTTC
CDR3: CASRQTGGGDGYTF

size: .
V: TRBV19
D: .
J: TRBJ2-3
DNA: TGTGCCAGTAGTATCCTAGCGAGGCCGGGTACGCAGTATTTT
CDR3: CASSILARPGTQYF

size: .
V: TRBV5-6
D: .
J: TRBJ1-1
DNA: TGTGCCAGCAGCTTTCGGGACGCCAAAACAAAAGCTTTCTTT
CDR3: CASSFRDAKTKAFF

size: .
V: TRBV15
D: .
J: TRBJ1-3
DNA: TGTGCCACCAGCGACGCGGGACACTCTGGAAACACCATATATTTT
CDR3: CATSDAGHSGNTIYF

size: .
V: TRBV6-5
D: .
J: TRBJ1-5
DNA: TGTGCCAGCTCGAGGAGCAATCAGCCCCAGCATTTT
CDR3: CASSRSNQPQHF

size: .
V: TRBV2
D: .
J: TRBJ2-7
DNA: TGTGCCAGCAGGGTCCGGGACGCCGGGGGCGAGCAGTACTTC
CDR3: CASRVRDAGGEQYF

size: .
V: TRBV10-1
D: .
J: TRBJ1-5
DNA: TGCGCCAGCAGTTACAACAGTCAGCCCCAGCATTTT
CDR3: CASSYNSQPQHF

size: .
V: TRBV28
D: .
J: TRBJ2-1
DNA: TGTGCCAGCACCCTACCCCCCTACAATGAGCAGTTCTTC
CDR3: CASTLPPYNEQFF

size: few
V: TRBV5-1
D: .
J: TRBJ1-2
DNA: TGCGCCAGCAGCCCTAGAGGGAATACGGGCTATGGCTACACCTTC
CDR3: CASSPRGNTGYGYTF

size: .
V: TRBV10-3
D: TRBD2
J: TRBJ2-7
DNA: TGTGCCATCAGTGAGCTGACTAGCGGGGACTACGAGCAGTACTTC
CDR3: CAISELTSGDYEQYF

size: .
V: TRBV12-3/TRBV12-4
D: .
J: TRBJ1-2
DNA: TGTGCCAGCAGTCGGGGTTATGGCTACACCTTC
CDR3: CASSRGYGYTF

size: .
V: TRBV27
D: .
J: TRBJ1-2
DNA: TGTGCCAGCAGCCCTCCGGGGGGAGTAGATGGCTACACCTTC
CDR3: CASSPPGGVDGYTF

size: .
V: TRBV19
D: .
J: TRBJ1-2
DNA: TGTGCCAGTAGTAACACACCGGGCTTCAATGGCTACACCTTC
CDR3: CASSNTPGFNGYTF

size: .
V: TRBV25-1
D: .
J: TRBJ1-1
DNA: TGTGCCAGCAGTGATCGACAGGCGGTCGAAGCTTTCTTT
CDR3: CASSDRQAVEAFF

size: .
V: TRBV6-2/TRBV6-3
D: .
J: TRBJ1-5
DNA: TGTGCCAGCAGTTACTCGACGCAGGGCCAGCCCCAGCATTTT
CDR3: CASSYSTQGQPQHF

size: .
V: TRBV6-5
D: .
J: TRBJ1-5
DNA: TGTGCCAGCAGTTACTCCGGGACACAGCCCCAGCATTTT
CDR3: CASSYSGTQPQHF

size: .
V: TRBV7-9
D: TRBD1
J: TRBJ1-2
DNA: TGTGCCAGCAGCTTAGCCGGGACAGGGAACTATGGCTACACCTTC
CDR3: CASSLAGTGNYGYTF

size: .
V: TRBV5-1
D: .
J: TRBJ1-5
DNA: TGCGCCAGCAGCTTGGAGGAGGGGGGCGTTCAGCCCCAGCATTTT
CDR3: CASSLEEGGVQPQHF

size: .
V: TRBV5-5
D: TRBD1
J: TRBJ2-1
DNA: TGTGCCAGCAGCTTGCTCTTACAGGGGTCCTACAATGAGCAGTTCTTC
CDR3: CASSLLLQGSYNEQFF

size: .
V: TRBV23-1
D: .
J: TRBJ1-6
DNA: TGCGCCAGCAGAACACAAGATTCACCCCTCCACTTT
CDR3: CASRTQDSPLHF

size: .
V: TRBV11-1
D: TRBD1
J: TRBJ1-2
DNA: TGTGCCAGCAGCTTAGCGGGACAGACTTCCTATGGCTACACCTTC
CDR3: CASSLAGQTSYGYTF

size: .
V: TRBV11-3
D: .
J: TRBJ2-3
DNA: TGTGCCAGCAGCTTAGATGGGAGAGGAGATACGCAGTATTTT
CDR3: CASSLDGRGDTQYF

size: .
V: TRBV23-1
D: .
J: TRBJ1-5
DNA: TGCGCCAGCAGTCATTTAAACAGGGCTAGCAATCAGCCCCAGCATTTT
CDR3: CASSHLNRASNQPQHF

size: once
V: TRBV7-8
D: .
J: TRBJ1-6
DNA: TGCCGTGATCAGCCGAACGGGTATAATTCACCCCTCCACTTT
CDR3: CRDQPNGYNSPLHF

size: once
V: TRBV6-1
D: TRBD1
J: TRBJ1-4
DNA: TGTGCCAGCAGTGAGACAGGGGCCATTAATGAAAAACTGTTTTTT
CDR3: CASSETGAINEKLFF

size: .
V: TRBV30
D: TRBD1
J: TRBJ2-7
DNA: TGTGCCTGGAGTGTAGGACAGGGGGACTACGAGCAGTACTTC
CDR3: CAWSVGQGDYEQYF

size: .
V: TRBV15
D: .
J: TRBJ1-1
DNA: TGTGCCACCAGCAGACTAGGGCATACCTTGGAGACTGAAGCTTTCTTT
CDR3: CATSRLGHTLETEAFF

size: .
V: TRBV11-3
D: .
J: TRBJ1-5
DNA: TGTGCCAGCAGCAGTCAGGACAATCAGCCCCAGCATTTT
CDR3: CASSSQDNQPQHF

size: .
V: TRBV18
D: TRBD1
J: TRBJ1-3
DNA: TGTGCCAGCTCACCGACAGGGGAAGGAAACACCATATATTTT
CDR3: CASSPTGEGNTIYF

size: .
V: TRBV3-1/TRBV3-2
D: .
J: TRBJ2-1
DNA: TGTGCCAGCAGCCAAGAAGGGGCTAGCGCCGGTTCTCTCAATGAGCAGTTCTTC
CDR3: CASSQEGASAGSLNEQFF

size: .
V: TRBV30
D: .
J: TRBJ2-5
DNA: TGTGCCTGGAGTGCCGAACCGGCAGAGGCCCAGTACTTC
CDR3: CAWSAEPAEAQYF

size: .
V: TRBV24-1
D: TRBD1
J: TRBJ1-6
DNA: TGTGCCACCAGTGTCCGGGACAGGGTCAATTCACCCCTCCACTTT
CDR3: CATSVRDRVNSPLHF

size: .
V: TRBV28
D: .
J: TRBJ2-7
DNA: TGTGCCAGCGGGTCTTCCTACGAGCAGTACTTC
CDR3: CASGSSYEQYF

size: .
V: TRBV27
D: TRBD1
J: TRBJ1-2
DNA: TGTGCCAGCAGCTACAGGGGAGAGGGCTATGGCTACACCTTC
CDR3: CASSYRGEGYGYTF

size: .
V: TRBV6-5
D: .
J: TRBJ2-1
DNA: TGTGCCAGCAGTTCGGTGGATTTGGCTGAGCAGTTCTTC
CDR3: CASSSVDLAEQFF